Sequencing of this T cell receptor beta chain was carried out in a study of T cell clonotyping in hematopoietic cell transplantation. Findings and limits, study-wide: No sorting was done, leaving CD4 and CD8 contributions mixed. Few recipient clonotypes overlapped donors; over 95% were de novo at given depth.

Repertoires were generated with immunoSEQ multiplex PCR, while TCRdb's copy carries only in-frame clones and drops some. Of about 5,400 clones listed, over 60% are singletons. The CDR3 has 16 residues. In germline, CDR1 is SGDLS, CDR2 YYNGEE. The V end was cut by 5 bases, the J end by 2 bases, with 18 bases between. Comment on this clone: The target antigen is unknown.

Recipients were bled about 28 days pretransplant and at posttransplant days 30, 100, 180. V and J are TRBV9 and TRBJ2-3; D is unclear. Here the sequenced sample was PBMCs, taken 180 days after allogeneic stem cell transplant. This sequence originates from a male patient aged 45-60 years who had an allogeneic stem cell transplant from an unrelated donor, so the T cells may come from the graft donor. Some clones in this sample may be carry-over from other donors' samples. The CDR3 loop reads CASRGGRTSHTDTQYF. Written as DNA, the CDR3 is TGTGCCAGCAGAGGTGGCAGGACCTCGCACACAGATACGCAGTATTTT. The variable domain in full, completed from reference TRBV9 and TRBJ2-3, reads DSGVTQTPKHLITATGQRVTLRCSPRSGDLSVYWYQQSLDQGLQFLIQYYNGEERAKGNILERFSAQQFPDLHSELNLSSLELGDSALYFCASRGGRTSHTDTQYFGPGTRLTVL.